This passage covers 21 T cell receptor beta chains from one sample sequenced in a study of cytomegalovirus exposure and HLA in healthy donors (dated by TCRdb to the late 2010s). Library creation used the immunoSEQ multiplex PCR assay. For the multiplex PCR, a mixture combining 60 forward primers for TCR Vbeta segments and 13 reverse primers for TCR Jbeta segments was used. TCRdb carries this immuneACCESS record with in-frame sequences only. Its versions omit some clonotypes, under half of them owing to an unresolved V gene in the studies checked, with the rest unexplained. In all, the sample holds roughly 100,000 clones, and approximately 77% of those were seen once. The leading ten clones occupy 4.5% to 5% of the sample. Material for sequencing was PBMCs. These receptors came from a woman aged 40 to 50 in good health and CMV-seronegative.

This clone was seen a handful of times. CDR3 coding DNA: TGCGCCAGCAGCCTGGGACTCAACTCTGGAAACACCATATATTTT. As protein: CASSLGLNSGNTIYF. This chain connects TRBV4-3 to TRBJ1-3; D may be TRBD1 (5 bases). Germline V CDR1 and CDR2: LGHNA, YSLEER. Trimming stripped 4 bases from V and 0 bases from J, with 10 bases between. The CDR3 sequence is 15 residues long.

The CDR3 reads CAYSELGQVVRMNTEAFF. The CDR3 nucleotides read TGTGCCTATTCCGAGTTGGGGCAGGTTGTTCGGATGAACACTGAAGCTTTCTTT. The gene calls are TRBV30 and TRBJ1-1; possibly TRBD1 for D (5 bases). In germline, CDR1 is GTSNPN, CDR2 SVGIG (reference sequence). The CDR3 sequence is 18 residues long. V lost 7 bases, J lost 0 bases, and 27 bases lay in between.

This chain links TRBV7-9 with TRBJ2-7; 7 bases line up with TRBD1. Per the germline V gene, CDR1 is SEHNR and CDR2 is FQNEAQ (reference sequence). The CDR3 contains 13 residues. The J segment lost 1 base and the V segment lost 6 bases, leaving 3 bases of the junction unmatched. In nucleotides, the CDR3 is TGTGCCAGCAGACCGGGACAGTCCTACGAGCAGTACTTC. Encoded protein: CASRPGQSYEQYF.

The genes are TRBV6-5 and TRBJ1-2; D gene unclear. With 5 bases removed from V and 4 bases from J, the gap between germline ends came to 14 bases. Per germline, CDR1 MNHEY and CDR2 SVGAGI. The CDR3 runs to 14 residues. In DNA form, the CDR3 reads TGTGCCAGCAGTCCCTCTCGACGGGGCTATGGCTACACCTTC. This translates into CASSPSRRGYGYTF.

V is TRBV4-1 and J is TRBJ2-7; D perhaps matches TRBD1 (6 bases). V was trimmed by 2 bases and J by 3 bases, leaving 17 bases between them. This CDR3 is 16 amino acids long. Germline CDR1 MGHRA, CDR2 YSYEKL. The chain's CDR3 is CASSQKGVGDSYEQYF. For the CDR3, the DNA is TGCGCCAGCAGCCAAAAGGGGGTAGGGGATAGCTACGAGCAGTACTTC.

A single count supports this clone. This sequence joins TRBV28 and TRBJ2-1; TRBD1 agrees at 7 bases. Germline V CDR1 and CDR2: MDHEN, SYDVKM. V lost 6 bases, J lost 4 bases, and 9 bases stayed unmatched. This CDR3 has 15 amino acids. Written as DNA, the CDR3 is TGTGCCAGCAGGCTTTCGGGACAGACGTACAATGAGCAGTTCTTC. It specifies CASRLSGQTYNEQFF.

CDR3 sequence: CASSSTQESGYGYTF. DNA for the CDR3: TGCGCCAGCAGCTCGACCCAAGAATCCGGGTATGGCTACACCTTC. V and J are TRBV5-1 and TRBJ1-2; D remains unclear. The V end lost 3 bases, the J end lost 5 bases, and 17 bases lay between the germline ends. The germline CDR1 and CDR2 sequences are SGHRS and YFSETQ. The CDR3 has 15 amino acids.

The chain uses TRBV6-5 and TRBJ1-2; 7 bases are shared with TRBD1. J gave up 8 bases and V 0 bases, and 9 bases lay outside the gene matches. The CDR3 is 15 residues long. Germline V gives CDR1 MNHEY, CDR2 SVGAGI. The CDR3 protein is CASSYSGQPRYGYTF. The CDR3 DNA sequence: TGTGCCAGCAGTTACTCGGGACAGCCTCGGTACGGCTACACCTTC.

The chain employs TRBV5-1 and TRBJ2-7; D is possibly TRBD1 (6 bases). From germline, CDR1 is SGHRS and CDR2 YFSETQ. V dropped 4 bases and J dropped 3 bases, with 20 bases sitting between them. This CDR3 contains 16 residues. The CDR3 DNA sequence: TGCGCCAGCAGCCAGGACAGTGATTGGATGGACTACGAGCAGTACTTC. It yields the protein CASSQDSDWMDYEQYF.

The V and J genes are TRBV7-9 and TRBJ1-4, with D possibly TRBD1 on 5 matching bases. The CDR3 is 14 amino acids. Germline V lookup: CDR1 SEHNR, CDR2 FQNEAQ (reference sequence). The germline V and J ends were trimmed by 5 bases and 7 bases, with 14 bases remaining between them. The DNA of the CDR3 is TGTGCCAGCAGCCGCGGTGCGGGGGGTGAAAAACTGTTTTTT. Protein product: CASSRGAGGEKLFF.

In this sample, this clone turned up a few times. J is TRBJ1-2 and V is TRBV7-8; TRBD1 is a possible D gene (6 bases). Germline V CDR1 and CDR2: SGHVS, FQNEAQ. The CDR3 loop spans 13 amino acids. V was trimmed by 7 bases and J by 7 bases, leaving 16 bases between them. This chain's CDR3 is CASNPTGHGGYTF. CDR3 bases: TGTGCCAGCAACCCGACAGGCCACGGTGGCTACACCTTC.

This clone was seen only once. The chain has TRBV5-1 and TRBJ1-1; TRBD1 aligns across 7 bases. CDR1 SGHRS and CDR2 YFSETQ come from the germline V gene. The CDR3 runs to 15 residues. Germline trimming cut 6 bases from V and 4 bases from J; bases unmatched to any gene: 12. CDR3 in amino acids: CASTLSGGPPTEAFF. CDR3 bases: TGCGCCAGCACCTTATCAGGGGGACCCCCCACTGAAGCTTTCTTT.

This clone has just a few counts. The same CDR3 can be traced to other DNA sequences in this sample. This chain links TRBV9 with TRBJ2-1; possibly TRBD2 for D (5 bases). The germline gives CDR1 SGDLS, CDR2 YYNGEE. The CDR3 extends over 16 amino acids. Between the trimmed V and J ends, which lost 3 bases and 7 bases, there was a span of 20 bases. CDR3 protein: CASSEREPGAGNEQFF. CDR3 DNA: TGTGCCAGCAGCGAGAGGGAGCCCGGAGCAGGAAATGAGCAGTTCTTC.

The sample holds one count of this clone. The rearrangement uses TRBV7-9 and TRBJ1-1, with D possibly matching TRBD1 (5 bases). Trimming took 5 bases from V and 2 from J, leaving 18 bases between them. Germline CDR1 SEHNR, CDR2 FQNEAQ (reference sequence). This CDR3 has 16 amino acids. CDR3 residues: CASSPRATGRNTEAFF. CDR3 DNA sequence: TGTGCCAGCAGCCCCCGAGCTACAGGACGCAACACTGAAGCTTTCTTT. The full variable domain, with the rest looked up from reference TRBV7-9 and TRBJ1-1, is DTGVSQNPRHKITKRGQNVTFRCDPISEHNRLYWYRQTLGQGPEFLTYFQNEAQLEKSRLLSDRFSAERPKGSFSTLEIQRTEQGDSAMYLCASSPRATGRNTEAFFGQGTRLTVV.

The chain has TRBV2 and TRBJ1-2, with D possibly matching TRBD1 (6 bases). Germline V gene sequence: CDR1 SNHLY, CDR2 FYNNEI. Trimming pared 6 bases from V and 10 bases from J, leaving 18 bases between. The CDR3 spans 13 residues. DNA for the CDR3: TGTGCCAGCAGGGAACAGGGTTTTGGAGACTACACCTTC. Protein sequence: CASREQGFGDYTF.

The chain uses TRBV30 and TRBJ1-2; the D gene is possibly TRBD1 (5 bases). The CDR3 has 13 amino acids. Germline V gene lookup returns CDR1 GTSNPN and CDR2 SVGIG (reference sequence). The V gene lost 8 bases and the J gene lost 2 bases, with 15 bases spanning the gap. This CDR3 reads CASGLGQNYGYTF. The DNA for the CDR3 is TGTGCCAGCGGGCTGGGGCAGAACTATGGCTACACCTTC.

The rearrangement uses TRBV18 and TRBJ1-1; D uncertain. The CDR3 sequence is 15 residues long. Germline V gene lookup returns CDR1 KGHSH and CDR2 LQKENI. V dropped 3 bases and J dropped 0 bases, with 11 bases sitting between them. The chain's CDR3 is CASSPTDGMNTEAFF. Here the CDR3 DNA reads TGTGCCAGCTCACCTACCGACGGGATGAACACTGAAGCTTTCTTT.

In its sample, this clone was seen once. The CDR3 here is CASSSTTGNTIYF. CDR3 bases: TGTGCCAGCAGCTCCACAACTGGAAACACCATATATTTT. The chain links TRBV7-2 to TRBJ1-3; D unresolved. Trimming took 4 bases from V and 2 from J, leaving 6 bases between them. The CDR3 contains 13 residues. The V gene's germline CDR1 is SGHTA and CDR2 FQGNSA.

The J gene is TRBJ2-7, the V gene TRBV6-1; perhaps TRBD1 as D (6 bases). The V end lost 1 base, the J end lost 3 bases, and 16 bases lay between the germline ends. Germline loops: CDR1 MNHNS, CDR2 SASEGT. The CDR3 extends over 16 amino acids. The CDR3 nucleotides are TGTGCCAGCAGTGAAGGACAGGCCTACTACTACTACGAGCAGTACTTC. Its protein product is CASSEGQAYYYYEQYF.

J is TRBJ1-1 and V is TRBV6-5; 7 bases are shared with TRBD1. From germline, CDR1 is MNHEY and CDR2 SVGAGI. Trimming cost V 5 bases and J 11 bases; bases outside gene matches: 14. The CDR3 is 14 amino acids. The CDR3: CASSDLQGEVYAFF. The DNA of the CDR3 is TGTGCCAGCAGTGACCTCCAGGGGGAAGTGTATGCTTTCTTT.

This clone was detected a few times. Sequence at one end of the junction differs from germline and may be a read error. This CDR3 reads CASSFFAGAEAFF. In nucleotides, the CDR3 is TGTGCTAGCAGCTTTTTTGCAGGGGCTGAAGCTTTCTTT. The rearrangement joins TRBV7-7 to TRBJ1-1; a possible D gene is TRBD1 (6 bases). Germline-derived CDR1 and CDR2 are SSHAT and FNYEAQ (reference sequence). CDR3 length equals 13 residues.